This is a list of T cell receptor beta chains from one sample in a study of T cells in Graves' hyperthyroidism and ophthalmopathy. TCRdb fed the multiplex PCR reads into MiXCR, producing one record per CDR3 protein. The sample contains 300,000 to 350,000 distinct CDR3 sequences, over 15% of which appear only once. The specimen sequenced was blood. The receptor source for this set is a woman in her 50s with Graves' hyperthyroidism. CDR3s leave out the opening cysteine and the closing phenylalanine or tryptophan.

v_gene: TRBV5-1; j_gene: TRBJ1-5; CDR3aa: ASSPEPGSQLQH
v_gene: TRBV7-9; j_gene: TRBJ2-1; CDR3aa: ASSETVYNEQF
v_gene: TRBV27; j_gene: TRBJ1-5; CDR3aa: ASSPSFGTGENVQPQH
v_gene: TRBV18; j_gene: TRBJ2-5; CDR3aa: ASSPREGETQY
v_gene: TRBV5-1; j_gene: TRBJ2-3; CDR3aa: ASSLGWVSADTQY
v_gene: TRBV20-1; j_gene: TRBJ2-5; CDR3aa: SARGQTQETQY
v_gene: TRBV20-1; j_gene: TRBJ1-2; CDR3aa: SAPPSYGYT
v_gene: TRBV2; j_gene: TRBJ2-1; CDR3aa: ASSPWGGDSYNEQF
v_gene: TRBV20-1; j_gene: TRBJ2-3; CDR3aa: SARTRGKKDTQY
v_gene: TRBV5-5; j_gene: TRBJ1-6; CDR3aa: ASSASGQGNSPLH
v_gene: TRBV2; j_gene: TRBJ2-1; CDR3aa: ASSRGRSSYNEQF
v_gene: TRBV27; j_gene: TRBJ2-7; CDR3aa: ASSLSWGLSYEQY
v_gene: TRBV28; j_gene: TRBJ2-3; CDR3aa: ASRTPGLAGVSDTQY
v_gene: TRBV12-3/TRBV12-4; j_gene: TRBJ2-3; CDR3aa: ASRPAGTSGGQGTLNTQY
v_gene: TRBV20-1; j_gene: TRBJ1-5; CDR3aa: SAFALGQPQH
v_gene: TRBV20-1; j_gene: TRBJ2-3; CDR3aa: SAPNVGRKEEDTQY